A single sample is the source of the 25 T cell receptor beta chains below, sequenced in a study of identifying expanded T cells in peripheral blood (dated by TCRdb to the late 2010s). Library creation used the immunoSEQ multiplex PCR assay. As stored in TCRdb, this immuneACCESS dataset retains in-frame rearrangements with V and J assigned. A fraction of the clones does not appear; measured against another copy, unresolved V genes explain less than half of the discrepancy, and the remainder lacks a known reason. The sample table holds about 83,000 clones, of which roughly 90% were seen once. The top ten constitute roughly 3.1% of the sample. The sequenced sample was blood. These receptor sequences come from a person aged 18 to 70 in good health.

The V call is TRBV19, the J call TRBJ1-1; maybe TRBD1 (5 bases). From germline, CDR1 is LNHDA and CDR2 SQIVND (reference sequence). Trimming took 4 bases from V and 7 from J, leaving 16 bases between them. This CDR3 contains 14 residues. The CDR3 DNA follows: TGTGCCAGTAGTACCCGTGGGGGTTTAATTGAAGCTTTCTTT. Amino acid sequence: CASSTRGGLIEAFF.

V usage is TRBV9 and J usage is TRBJ2-4; D not resolved. V lost 1 base to trimming and J lost 0 bases, with 8 bases between them. This CDR3 has 15 amino acids. The germline V gene has CDR1 SGDLS and CDR2 YYNGEE. The CDR3 is CASSVSCVAKNIQYF. The CDR3, as DNA: TGTGCCAGCAGCGTATCCTGCGTAGCCAAAAACATTCAGTACTTC. The full variable domain, its missing parts supplied by reference TRBV9 and TRBJ2-4, is DSGVTQTPKHLITATGQRVTLRCSPRSGDLSVYWYQQSLDQGLQFLIQYYNGEERAKGNILERFSAQQFPDLHSELNLSSLELGDSALYFCASSVSCVAKNIQYFGAGTRLSVL.

This sequence joins TRBV7-2 and TRBJ2-7; 10 bases map to TRBD2. This CDR3 has 14 residues. Germline CDR1 is SGHTA and CDR2 is FQGNSA. With 5 bases clipped from V and 4 bases from J, the junction kept 5 bases outside the gene matches. The CDR3 DNA follows: TGTGCCAGCAGCCTAAGCGGGGGGGAGTACGAGCAGTACTTC. Translating it yields CASSLSGGEYEQYF.

CDR3 sequence reads: CASSPRRTSNATQYF. The CDR3 DNA reads TGTGCCAGCAGCCCAAGGCGGACTAGTAACGCTACGCAGTATTTT. The J gene is TRBJ2-3, the V gene TRBV27; the match to TRBD2 covers 7 bases. This CDR3 has 15 amino acids. CDR1 is MNHEY, CDR2 SMNVEV, per germline (reference sequence). J gave up 8 bases and V 6 bases, and 14 bases lay outside the gene matches.

This clone was seen only once. CDR3 nucleotides: TGTGCCAGCAGCAAAGCCTGGACACCTTGTTACGAGCAGTACTTC. Its translation is CASSKAWTPCYEQYF. This chain joins TRBV21-1 and TRBJ2-7; no DNA check was done on the table's D call, TRBD1. TRBV21-1 is a pseudogene locus. The CDR3 is 15 amino acids.

This clone was found once. The genes are TRBV15 and TRBJ2-3; 10 nucleotides line up with TRBD2. Trimming at V came to 2 bases and at J to 6 bases, leaving 5 bases not matched to a gene. The germline V gene has CDR1 LNHNV and CDR2 YYDKDF (reference sequence). This CDR3 has 15 residues. DNA of the CDR3: TGTGCCACCAGCAGACTAGCGGGGGCCGGGGATACGCAGTATTTT. It yields the protein CATSRLAGAGDTQYF.

This clone was counted a few times. The chain uses TRBV14 and TRBJ2-4, with D unresolved. V was shortened by 4 bases and J by 0 bases, with 13 bases between the two germline ends. Germline-derived CDR1 and CDR2 are SGHDN and FVKESK. The CDR3 spans 16 residues. The CDR3 here is CASSRGPLLAKNIQYF. DNA for the CDR3: TGTGCCAGCAGCCGTGGACCATTACTAGCCAAAAACATTCAGTACTTC.

The chain is built from TRBV7-9 and TRBJ2-1; D gene uncertain. Germline CDR1 is SEHNR and CDR2 is FQNEAQ (reference sequence). V lost 5 bases and J 5 bases, leaving 4 bases between the germline ends. The length of the CDR3 is 11 residues. In DNA, the CDR3 is TGTGCCAGCAGCCTTCACAATGAGCAGTTCTTC. This gives the protein CASSLHNEQFF.

The chain recombines TRBV7-2 with TRBJ2-3; possibly TRBD1 for D (5 bases). This CDR3 spans 13 amino acids. With 8 bases removed from V and 4 bases from J, the gap between germline ends came to 13 bases. Germline assignment: CDR1 SGHTA and CDR2 FQGNSA. CDR3 nucleotide sequence: TGTGCCAGCTATCTAGGGGCCGCAGATACGCAGTATTTT. This encodes CASYLGAADTQYF.

The sample holds one count of this clone. The chain employs TRBV29-1 and TRBJ2-1, with D possibly matching TRBD2 (6 bases). This CDR3 is built from 15 residues. The V end was cut by 5 bases, the J end by 2 bases, with 16 bases between. CDR1 SQVTM and CDR2 ANQGSEA come from the germline V gene. CDR3: CSVSRDSNAYNEQFF. The CDR3 DNA reads TGCAGCGTTTCCCGGGACTCCAACGCCTACAATGAGCAGTTCTTC.

The genes are TRBV30 and TRBJ2-5; D is unclear. Looked up from germline, CDR1 is GTSNPN and CDR2 is SVGIG (reference sequence). The V and J ends lost 4 bases and 4 bases respectively, with 13 bases between them. CDR3 size: 13 residues. CDR3 nucleotide sequence: TGTGCCTGGATGTTCAAGGGTGGAGAGACCCAGTACTTC. Protein: CAWMFKGGETQYF.

The gene calls are TRBV5-6 and TRBJ2-7; tentatively, D is TRBD1 (6 bases). CDR3 length equals 17 residues. CDR1 is SGHDT and CDR2 is YYEEEE in the germline V gene. Trimming cost V 1 base and J 2 bases, with 19 bases left between them. CDR3 residues: CASSLTHGQPRAYEQYF. CDR3 coding DNA: TGTGCCAGCAGCTTGACCCACGGACAGCCTCGCGCCTACGAGCAGTACTTC.

This clone was recorded once. The chain recombines TRBV10-3 with TRBJ2-1; 8 positions match TRBD2. J was trimmed by 10 bases and V by 4 bases; bases with no gene match: 12. Germline loops: CDR1 ENHRY, CDR2 SYGVKD. This CDR3 is built from 15 residues. The DNA for the CDR3 is TGTGCCATCAGTGGGGCGGGAGGCACCCTCCGAGAGCAGTTCTTC. It encodes CAISGAGGTLREQFF.

The chain combines TRBV5-1 with TRBJ2-5; possibly TRBD2 for D (6 bases). Per the germline V gene, CDR1 is SGHRS and CDR2 is YFSETQ. Trimming removed 4 bases from V and 2 bases from J, with 9 bases in between. There are 13 residues in the CDR3. The CDR3 is CASSVGGQETQYF. In DNA, the CDR3 is TGCGCCAGCAGCGTGGGGGGACAAGAGACCCAGTACTTC.

The chain employs TRBV7-2 and TRBJ1-1; D uncertain. Germline assignment: CDR1 SGHTA and CDR2 FQGNSA. V lost 1 base and J 2 bases, leaving 5 bases between the germline ends. This CDR3 region has 13 residues. In nucleotides, the CDR3 is TGTGCCAGCAGCTTAGAAGCCAACACTGAAGCTTTCTTT. Translating it yields CASSLEANTEAFF.

The genes are TRBV28 and TRBJ1-5, with D unresolved. CDR1 MDHEN and CDR2 SYDVKM come from the germline V gene. There are 13 residues in the CDR3. Trimming removed 7 bases from V and 6 bases from J, with 13 bases in between. CDR3 sequence: CASIPGRGQPQHF. The CDR3 nucleotides are TGTGCCAGCATCCCCGGTCGGGGTCAGCCCCAGCATTTT.

The J gene is TRBJ1-1, the V gene TRBV28; 11 nucleotides line up with TRBD1. The CDR3 loop spans 17 amino acids. Germline-derived CDR1 and CDR2 are MDHEN and SYDVKM. V lost 1 base to trimming and J lost 0 bases; unmatched junction nucleotides: 4. The CDR3: CASSLLGTGGMNTEAFF. In DNA, the CDR3 is TGTGCCAGCAGTTTATTGGGGACAGGGGGTATGAACACTGAAGCTTTCTTT.

The J gene is TRBJ1-2, the V gene TRBV2; 7 bases line up with TRBD1. V lost 3 bases and J lost 3; bases outside the gene matches: 4. The length of the CDR3 is 14 residues. Germline V gene lookup returns CDR1 SNHLY and CDR2 FYNNEI. Here the CDR3 DNA reads TGTGCCAGCAGTGACAGGGGGAAGTACTATGGCTACACCTTC. Its protein is CASSDRGKYYGYTF.

For this clone: The germline gene is not matched at one end of the junction; a read error may be the cause. This rearrangement joins TRBV7-7 to TRBJ2-7; no clear D gene. CDR3 length equals 13 residues. Germline V gene lookup returns CDR1 SSHAT and CDR2 FNYEAQ (reference sequence). In DNA form, the CDR3 reads TGTGCTAGCAGCTTGGCGGACGGCTACGAGCAGTACTTC. Translating gives CASSLADGYEQYF.

The chain joins TRBV21-1 to TRBJ1-1. TRBV21-1 is a recognized pseudogene. CDR3 length: 15 amino acids. This CDR3 reads CASSSTSGGAGEAFF. The DNA of the CDR3 is TGTGCCAGCAGCTCAACTTCGGGGGGCGCGGGGGAAGCTTTCTTT.

The J gene is TRBJ2-7, the V gene TRBV30, with D uncertain. CDR1 GTSNPN and CDR2 SVGIG come from the germline V gene (reference sequence). The CDR3 loop spans 12 amino acids. Trimming left V 5 bases short and J 2 bases short, with 10 bases between. The CDR3 spells CAWSLETYEQYF. CDR3 DNA: TGTGCCTGGTCCTTGGAGACCTACGAGCAGTACTTC.

Comment on this clone: The sample contains more than one DNA sequence encoding this CDR3. The chain is built from TRBV6-5 and TRBJ2-3; no definite D call. The length of the CDR3 is 13 residues. The ends were cut back, 0 bases at V and 5 bases at J, with 6 bases in the middle. Germline CDR1 reads MNHEY; CDR2 reads SVGAGI. This chain's CDR3 is CASSYSDGDTQYF. In DNA, the CDR3 is TGTGCCAGCAGTTACTCGGACGGAGATACGCAGTATTTT.

The chain joins TRBV19 to TRBJ2-3, with 9 positions matching TRBD2. The CDR3 extends over 15 amino acids. With V trimmed by 6 bases and J by 2 bases, 6 bases remained unmatched. The germline CDR1 and CDR2 sequences are LNHDA and SQIVND (reference sequence). CDR3: CASSSSGDFTDTQYF. In DNA form, the CDR3 reads TGTGCCAGTAGCTCTAGCGGGGACTTCACAGATACGCAGTATTTT. The full variable domain, its missing parts supplied by reference TRBV19 and TRBJ2-3, is DGGITQSPKYLFRKEGQNVTLSCEQNLNHDAMYWYRQDPGQGLRLIYYSQIVNDFQKGDIAEGYSVSREKKESFPLTVTSAQKNPTAFYLCASSSSGDFTDTQYFGPGTRLTVL.

This chain joins TRBV5-6 and TRBJ1-2, with TRBD1 identical over 7 bases. Trimming took 6 bases from V and 1 from J; bases not matched to a gene: 18. Germline V CDR1 and CDR2: SGHDT, YYEEEE. The CDR3 is 18 residues long. The CDR3 DNA follows: TGTGCCAGCACCGATGCTATAGGGGGCCCCACCGATAACTATGGCTACACCTTC. Translating it yields CASTDAIGGPTDNYGYTF.

The rearrangement joins TRBV6-5 to TRBJ2-5, with 8 bases aligning to TRBD1. The length of the CDR3 is 13 residues. After removal of 4 bases from V and 4 bases from J, the junction contained 2 bases not matched to a gene. Germline CDR1 reads MNHEY; CDR2 reads SVGAGI. This CDR3 is CASSSGTGETQYF. The CDR3 DNA reads TGTGCCAGCAGTTCCGGGACAGGAGAGACCCAGTACTTC.